The 28 T cell receptor beta chains below come from one sample, sequenced in a study of blood T cell repertoires in COVID-19. Sequencing was performed with immunoSEQ multiplex PCR; in TCRdb, only in-frame clones are kept and a portion is missing. The sample comprises about 140,000 clones, approximately 81% of which are singletons, and more than 6.5% rests with the top ten. Sample: peripheral blood. The receptors were sampled from a human donor in a cohort sampled during active COVID-19.

J is TRBJ2-7 and V is TRBV7-2; the D is unclear. Trimming cost V 2 bases and J 5 bases, with 13 bases left between them. CDR1 is SGHTA and CDR2 is FQGNSA in the germline V gene. CDR3 length equals 14 residues. CDR3 DNA sequence: TGTGCCAGCAGCTTAATTGAGCAGGTTCACGAGCAGTACTTC. Translated, it gives CASSLIEQVHEQYF.

This clone was seen more than once but under ten times. The chain uses TRBV7-2 and TRBJ1-1; TRBD1 agrees at 10 bases. The CDR3 covers 15 residues. From germline, CDR1 is SGHTA and CDR2 FQGNSA. J lost 5 bases, V lost 1 base, and 4 bases had no gene match. The chain's CDR3 is CASSLDGTGVTEAFF. The CDR3 DNA sequence: TGTGCCAGCAGCTTAGACGGGACAGGGGTGACTGAAGCTTTCTTT.

The chain uses TRBV19 and TRBJ1-5; D is unresolved. The V and J ends lost 7 bases and 5 bases respectively, with 21 bases between them. Germline V lookup: CDR1 LNHDA, CDR2 SQIVND (reference sequence). The CDR3 has 16 residues. CDR3 nucleotides: TGTGCCAGTAATACAGTACAAGGAGGGCCCGATCAGCCCCAGCATTTT. Translated: CASNTVQGGPDQPQHF. Looking up the rest from reference TRBV19 and TRBJ1-5 gives the full variable domain: DGGITQSPKYLFRKEGQNVTLSCEQNLNHDAMYWYRQDPGQGLRLIYYSQIVNDFQKGDIAEGYSVSREKKESFPLTVTSAQKNPTAFYLCASNTVQGGPDQPQHFGDGTRLSIL.

V usage is TRBV4-1 and J usage is TRBJ1-2; 9 bases agree with TRBD1. Germline V gene data show CDR1 as MGHRA and CDR2 as YSYEKL. V was pared by 1 base and J by 4 bases, with 4 bases of the junction left unmatched. This CDR3 spans 15 amino acids. The CDR3 spells CASSQAGQGPYGYTF. CDR3 DNA: TGCGCCAGCAGCCAAGCCGGACAGGGGCCCTATGGCTACACCTTC.

The chain recombines TRBV6-5 with TRBJ1-4; D possibly corresponds to TRBD1 (5 bases). Germline assignment: CDR1 MNHEY and CDR2 SVGAGI. The CDR3 consists of 16 residues. The V end lost 0 bases, the J end lost 3 bases, and 11 bases lay between the germline ends. CDR3 DNA: TGTGCCAGCAGTTACTCCCTTGGGGCACCTAATGAAAAACTGTTTTTT. It translates to CASSYSLGAPNEKLFF.

This sequence joins TRBV28 and TRBJ2-6, with TRBD2 identical over 14 bases. The CDR3 spans 20 residues. Germline-derived CDR1 and CDR2 are MDHEN and SYDVKM. V lost 3 bases and J lost 2; bases outside the gene matches: 9. The CDR3 protein is CASSFQGLAGGITGANVLTF. Here the CDR3 DNA reads TGTGCCAGCAGTTTCCAAGGACTAGCGGGAGGTATCACTGGGGCCAACGTCCTGACTTTC. Looking up the rest from reference TRBV28 and TRBJ2-6 gives the full variable domain: DVKVTQSSRYLVKRTGEKVFLECVQDMDHENMFWYRQDPGLGLRLIYFSYDVKMKEKGDIPEGYSVSREKKERFSLILESASTNQTSMYLCASSFQGLAGGITGANVLTFGAGSRLTVL.

The chain couples TRBV5-1 to TRBJ2-5; a weak D match, TRBD1 (7 bases). V was shortened by 3 bases and J by 2 bases, with 14 bases between the two germline ends. CDR3 length: 15 amino acids. Per the germline V gene, CDR1 is SGHRS and CDR2 is YFSETQ. As DNA, the CDR3 is TGCGCCAGCAGCTCCCAGGGGGGACATCAAGAGACCCAGTACTTC. Its protein product is CASSSQGGHQETQYF.

The V and J genes are TRBV20-1 and TRBJ2-7; no firm D call. The CDR3 loop spans 12 amino acids. Germline CDR1 and CDR2: DFQATT and SNEGSKA (reference sequence). Trimming cost V 3 bases and J 4 bases, with 10 bases left between them. DNA for the CDR3: TGCAGTGCTAGTATACTTCTATACGAGCAGTACTTC. This translates into CSASILLYEQYF.

The V and J genes are TRBV24-1 and TRBJ2-2; 9 bases align to TRBD2. The CDR3 extends over 15 amino acids. The germline V gene has CDR1 KGHDR and CDR2 SFDVKD. The ends lost 8 bases at V and 1 base at J; junction bases unmatched: 4. CDR3 coding DNA: TGTGCCACCAATAGCGGGGGTCTGAACACCGGGGAGCTGTTTTTT. Translated, it gives CATNSGGLNTGELFF.

There are a few counts of this clone. The gene calls are TRBV5-4 and TRBJ2-2, with 15 bases lining up with TRBD2. The germline V gene has CDR1 SGHNT and CDR2 YYREEE (reference sequence). The CDR3 covers 17 residues. J lost 5 bases, V lost 4 bases, and 6 bases had no gene match. CDR3 DNA: TGTGCCAGCAGCCCCGGGACTAGCGGGAGGAGGACCGGGGAGCTGTTTTTT. Translated: CASSPGTSGRRTGELFF.

V gene TRBV25-1 combines with J gene TRBJ2-5; the match to TRBD2 covers 14 bases. Trimming took 4 bases from V and 7 from J; bases not matched to a gene: 8. Germline V gene sequence: CDR1 MGHDK, CDR2 SYGVNS. The CDR3 contains 16 residues. CDR3 coding DNA: TGTGCCAGCAGTGGGGGGACTAGCGGGAGTTGGGTGACCCAGTACTTC. As protein: CASSGGTSGSWVTQYF. The full variable domain, completed using reference TRBV25-1 and TRBJ2-5, is EADIYQTPRYLVIGTGKKITLECSQTMGHDKMYWYQQDPGMELHLIHYSYGVNSTEKGDLSSESTVSRIRTEHFPLTLESARPSHTSQYLCASSGGTSGSWVTQYFGPGTRLLVL.

This clone has just a few counts. This chain joins TRBV7-9 and TRBJ1-1; D is undetermined. The CDR3 runs 16 residues. Germline V gene lookup returns CDR1 SEHNR and CDR2 FQNEAQ (reference sequence). V was clipped by 5 bases and J by 2 bases, with 18 bases between them. The CDR3 spells CASSQPAAASNTEAFF. The CDR3 DNA follows: TGTGCCAGCAGCCAACCTGCGGCGGCAAGTAACACTGAAGCTTTCTTT.

This clone was seen once. The chain links TRBV7-2 to TRBJ2-1; TRBD2 might be the D (5 bases). From germline, CDR1 is SGHTA and CDR2 FQGNSA. V gave up 1 base and J gave up 10 bases, with 14 bases separating them. The CDR3 length is 14 residues. CDR3 protein: CASSLDVSSDEQFF. Written as DNA, the CDR3 is TGTGCCAGCAGCTTAGATGTTAGTAGCGACGAGCAGTTCTTC.

The V and J genes are TRBV6-1 and TRBJ2-7, with TRBD1 matching over 11 bases. The trim removed 0 bases at V and 4 bases at J, leaving 2 bases unmatched. Looked up from germline, CDR1 is MNHNS and CDR2 is SASEGT. There are 15 residues in the CDR3. The CDR3 region has the DNA TGTGCCAGCAGTGAAGCTGGGACAGGGGGGTACGAGCAGTACTTC. Translation gives CASSEAGTGGYEQYF.

This clone was seen a few times. The V call is TRBV12-3 or TRBV12-4, the J call TRBJ2-7; a possible D gene is TRBD1 (5 bases). The CDR3 totals 13 residues. The V end lost 5 bases, the J end lost 1 base, and 9 bases lay between the germline ends. CDR3 in amino acids: CASSPTGSYEQYF. In DNA, the CDR3 is TGTGCCAGCAGTCCTACAGGATCCTACGAGCAGTACTTC.

A few counts support this clone. The chain employs TRBV27 and TRBJ2-7, with 7 positions matching TRBD2. CDR1 is MNHEY, CDR2 SMNVEV, per germline (reference sequence). J lost 3 bases, V lost 3 bases, and 2 bases had no gene match. The CDR3 has 13 residues. This chain's CDR3 is CASSFSGGYEQYF. The CDR3 DNA follows: TGTGCCAGCAGTTTTTCGGGAGGCTACGAGCAGTACTTC.

This sequence joins TRBV7-3 and TRBJ1-6; D is ambiguous. Germline CDR1 SGHTA, CDR2 FQGTGA. The V end was cut by 3 bases, the J end by 6 bases, with 15 bases between. The CDR3 is 16 amino acids. The CDR3 loop is CASSFPYSDANSPLHF. The CDR3 DNA is TGTGCCAGCAGCTTCCCATACAGTGATGCTAATTCACCCCTCCACTTT.

The chain couples TRBV7-3 to TRBJ1-2, with a weak D call TRBD1 (6 bases). The CDR3 spans 14 residues. The germline gives CDR1 SGHTA, CDR2 FQGTGA. Trimming shortened V by 5 bases and J by 5 bases, and 15 bases separated the two germline ends. As DNA, the CDR3 is TGTGCCAGCAGCCCCACCCAGGGGTCGTATGGCTACACCTTC. Translated, it gives CASSPTQGSYGYTF.

The chain is built from TRBV7-2 and TRBJ2-7, with TRBD1 as a possible D gene (5 bases). The ends were cut back, 0 bases at V and 2 bases at J, with 11 bases in the middle. Germline V gives CDR1 SGHTA, CDR2 FQGNSA. CDR3 size: 15 residues. Here the CDR3 reads CASSLARQRAYEQYF. The CDR3 DNA sequence: TGTGCCAGCAGCTTAGCTAGACAGCGAGCCTACGAGCAGTACTTC. The full variable domain, completed using reference TRBV7-2 and TRBJ2-7, is GAGVSQSPSNKVTEKGKDVELRCDPISGHTALYWYRQSLGQGLEFLIYFQGNSAPDKSGLPSDRFSAERTGGSVSTLTIQRTQQEDSAVYLCASSLARQRAYEQYFGPGTRLTVT.

In this sample, this clone turned up a few times. The rearrangement links TRBV27 to TRBJ2-7; TRBD1 matches at 8 bases. The CDR3 extends over 13 amino acids. CDR1 MNHEY and CDR2 SMNVEV come from the germline V gene (reference sequence). Trimming cost V 6 bases and J 3 bases; bases outside gene matches: 4. The CDR3 coding sequence is TGTGCCAGCAGCGCCGGGACAGGCTACGAGCAGTACTTC. Protein: CASSAGTGYEQYF.

DNA for the CDR3: TGTGCCAGCTCACAAGGACAGAAAGGTTACGAGCAGTACTTC. Residues: CASSQGQKGYEQYF. The chain has TRBV18 and TRBJ2-7; D is perhaps TRBD1 (6 bases). Trimming removed 4 bases at V and 4 bases at J, with 14 bases between. The CDR3 runs 14 residues. CDR1 is KGHSH and CDR2 is LQKENI in the germline V gene.

The table lists this clone with a count of one. The rearrangement uses TRBV7-2 and TRBJ2-5; D is perhaps TRBD2 (5 bases). Between the trimmed V and J ends, which lost 5 bases and 1 base, there was a span of 8 bases. The CDR3 sequence is 13 residues long. Germline CDR1 and CDR2: SGHTA and FQGNSA. CDR3 nucleotide sequence: TGTGCCAGCAGCCTGGGAGTCCAAGAGACCCAGTACTTC. Translated: CASSLGVQETQYF.

The V gene is TRBV10-3, the J gene TRBJ1-1; tentatively, D is TRBD1 (5 bases). V dropped 5 bases and J dropped 3 bases, with 13 bases sitting between them. The CDR3 is 14 amino acids. Germline V gives CDR1 ENHRY, CDR2 SYGVKD. The CDR3 nucleotides read TGTGCCATCAGTCGCTCTGGGGGGGACACTGAAGCTTTCTTT. It is translated as CAISRSGGDTEAFF.

The rearrangement links TRBV14 to TRBJ2-5; D possibly corresponds to TRBD1 (5 bases). The CDR3 extends over 14 amino acids. Germline CDR1 is SGHDN and CDR2 is FVKESK. Trimming removed 4 bases at V and 2 bases at J, with 11 bases between. The CDR3: CASSPLGRQETQYF. The CDR3 DNA follows: TGTGCCAGCAGCCCCCTGGGGCGGCAAGAGACCCAGTACTTC.

The rearrangement links TRBV6-6 to TRBJ2-5; no definite D call. In germline, CDR1 is MNHNY, CDR2 SVGAGI (reference sequence). V lost 3 bases and J lost 3, with 8 bases in between. This CDR3 spans 13 amino acids. CDR3 bases: TGTGCCAGCAGTTATGAGGTTAAAGAGACCCAGTACTTC. Its translation is CASSYEVKETQYF.

This chain links TRBV28 with TRBJ1-3; D call uncertain. The CDR3 runs 14 residues. V was shortened by 3 bases and J by 7 bases, with 13 bases between the two germline ends. CDR1 MDHEN and CDR2 SYDVKM come from the germline V gene. This CDR3 reads CASSLLEARNTIYF. The DNA of the CDR3 is TGTGCCAGCAGTTTGCTCGAGGCTCGGAACACCATATATTTT.

This clone was seen once. The chain has TRBV4-1 and TRBJ2-1; 8 nucleotides align to TRBD2. The CDR3 has 15 amino acids. V shed 0 bases and J 6 bases; nucleotides not matched to a gene: 4. Germline CDR1 MGHRA, CDR2 YSYEKL. In nucleotides, the CDR3 is TGCGCCAGCAGCCAAGAAGCGGGAGTGGGCAATGAGCAGTTCTTC. Residues: CASSQEAGVGNEQFF.

The CDR3, as DNA: TGTGCCACCAGTGAGGGACTAGCGTCCGCCTACGAGCAGTACTTC. This encodes CATSEGLASAYEQYF. V and J are TRBV24-1 and TRBJ2-7, with 10 bases matching TRBD2. CDR3 length equals 15 residues. The germline CDR1 and CDR2 sequences are KGHDR and SFDVKD. The V gene end was trimmed by 4 bases and the J gene end by 2 bases; junction bases not matched to a gene: 4.